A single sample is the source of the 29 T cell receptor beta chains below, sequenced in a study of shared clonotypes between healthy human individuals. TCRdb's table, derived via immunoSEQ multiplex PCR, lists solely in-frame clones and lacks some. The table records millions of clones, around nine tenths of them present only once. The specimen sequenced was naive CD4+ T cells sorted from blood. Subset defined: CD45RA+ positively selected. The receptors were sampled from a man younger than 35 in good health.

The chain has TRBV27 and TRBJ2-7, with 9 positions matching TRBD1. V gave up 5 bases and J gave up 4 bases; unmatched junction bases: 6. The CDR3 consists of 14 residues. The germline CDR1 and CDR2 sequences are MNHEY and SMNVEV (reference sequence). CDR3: CASSKGQGVYEQYF. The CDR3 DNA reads TGTGCCAGCAGTAAGGGACAGGGTGTGTACGAGCAGTACTTC.

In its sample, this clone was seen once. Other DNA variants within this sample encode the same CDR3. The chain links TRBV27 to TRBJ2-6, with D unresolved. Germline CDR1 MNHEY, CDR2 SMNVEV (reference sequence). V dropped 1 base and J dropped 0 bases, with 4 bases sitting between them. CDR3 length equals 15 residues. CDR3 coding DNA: TGTGCCAGCAGTTTATGGAGCTCTGGGGCCAACGTCCTGACTTTC. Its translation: CASSLWSSGANVLTF.

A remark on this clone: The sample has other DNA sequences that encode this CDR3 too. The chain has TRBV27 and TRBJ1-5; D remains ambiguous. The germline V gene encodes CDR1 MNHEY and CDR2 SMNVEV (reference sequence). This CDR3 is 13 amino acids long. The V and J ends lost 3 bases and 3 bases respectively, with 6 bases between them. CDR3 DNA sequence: TGTGCCAGCAGTTTTGTCTCCAATCAGCCCCAGCATTTT. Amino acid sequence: CASSFVSNQPQHF.

CDR3 amino acids: CASSFRQPTDTQYF. CDR3 nucleotide sequence: TGTGCCAGCAGCTTTCGGCAGCCCACAGATACGCAGTATTTT. V gene TRBV11-2 combines with J gene TRBJ2-3, with D unclear. The CDR3 consists of 14 residues. Looked up from germline, CDR1 is SGHAT and CDR2 is FQNNGV. V gave up 3 bases and J gave up 2 bases, with 9 bases separating them.

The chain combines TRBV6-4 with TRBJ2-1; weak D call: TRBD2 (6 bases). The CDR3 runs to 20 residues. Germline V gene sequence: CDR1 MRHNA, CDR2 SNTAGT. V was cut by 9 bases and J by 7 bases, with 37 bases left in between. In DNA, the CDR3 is TGTGCCAGGTGTCAGCCGCGGGAAATCTTATCAGGGAGGTCGAAAAATGAGCAGTTCTTC. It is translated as CARCQPREILSGRSKNEQFF.

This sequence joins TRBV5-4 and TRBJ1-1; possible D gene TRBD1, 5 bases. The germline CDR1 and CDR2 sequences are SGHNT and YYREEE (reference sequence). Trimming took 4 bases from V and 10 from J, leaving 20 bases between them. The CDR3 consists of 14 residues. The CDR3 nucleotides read TGTGCCAGCAGCCAAGATCCGGGGGGGTCGGTAGCTTTCTTT. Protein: CASSQDPGGSVAFF.

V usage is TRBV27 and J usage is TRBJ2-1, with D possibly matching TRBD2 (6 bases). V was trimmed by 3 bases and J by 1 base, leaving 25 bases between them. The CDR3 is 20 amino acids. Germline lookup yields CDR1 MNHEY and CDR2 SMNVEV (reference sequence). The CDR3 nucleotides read TGTGCCAGCAGTTTCAAGGCGGGAAAGTTTTTTACAAATTCCTACAATGAGCAGTTCTTC. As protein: CASSFKAGKFFTNSYNEQFF.

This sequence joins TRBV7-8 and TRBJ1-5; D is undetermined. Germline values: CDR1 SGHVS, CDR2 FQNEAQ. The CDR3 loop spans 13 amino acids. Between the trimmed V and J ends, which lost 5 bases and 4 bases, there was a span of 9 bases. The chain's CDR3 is CASSHGENQPQHF. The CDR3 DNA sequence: TGTGCCAGCAGCCATGGCGAGAATCAGCCCCAGCATTTT.

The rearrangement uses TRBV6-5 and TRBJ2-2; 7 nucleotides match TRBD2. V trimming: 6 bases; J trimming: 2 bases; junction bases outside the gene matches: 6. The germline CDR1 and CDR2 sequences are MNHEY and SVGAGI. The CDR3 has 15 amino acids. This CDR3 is CASRPGTINTGELFF. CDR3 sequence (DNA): TGTGCCAGCAGACCCGGGACTATCAACACCGGGGAGCTGTTTTTT.

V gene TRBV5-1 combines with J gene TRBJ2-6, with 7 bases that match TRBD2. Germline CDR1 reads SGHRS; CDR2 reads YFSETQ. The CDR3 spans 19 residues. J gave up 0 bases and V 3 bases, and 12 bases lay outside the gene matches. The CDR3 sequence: CASSSPGGTTLSGANVLTF. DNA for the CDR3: TGCGCCAGCAGCTCCCCGGGGGGAACGACCCTCTCTGGGGCCAACGTCCTGACTTTC.

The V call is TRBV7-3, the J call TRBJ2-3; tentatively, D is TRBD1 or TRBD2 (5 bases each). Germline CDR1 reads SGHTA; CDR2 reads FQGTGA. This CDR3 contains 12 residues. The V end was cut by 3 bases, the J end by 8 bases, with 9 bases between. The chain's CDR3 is CASSFDGTTQYF. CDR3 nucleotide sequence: TGTGCCAGCAGCTTCGACGGGACTACGCAGTATTTT.

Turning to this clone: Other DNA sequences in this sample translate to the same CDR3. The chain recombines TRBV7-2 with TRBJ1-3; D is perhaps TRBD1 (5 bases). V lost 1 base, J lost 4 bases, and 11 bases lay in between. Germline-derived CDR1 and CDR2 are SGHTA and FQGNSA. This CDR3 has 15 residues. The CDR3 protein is CASSLEAGTGNTIYF. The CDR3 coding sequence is TGTGCCAGCAGCTTAGAGGCAGGGACGGGAAACACCATATATTTT.

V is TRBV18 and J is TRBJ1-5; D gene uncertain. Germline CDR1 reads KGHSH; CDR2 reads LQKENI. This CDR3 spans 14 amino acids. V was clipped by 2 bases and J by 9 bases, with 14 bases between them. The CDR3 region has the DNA TGTGCCAGCTCACCATACCCCCTAAATGGGCCCCAGCATTTT. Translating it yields CASSPYPLNGPQHF.

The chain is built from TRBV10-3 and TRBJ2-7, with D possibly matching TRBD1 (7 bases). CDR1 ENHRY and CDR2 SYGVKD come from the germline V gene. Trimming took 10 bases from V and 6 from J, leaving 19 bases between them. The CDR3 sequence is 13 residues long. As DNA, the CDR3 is TGTGCCACGTCGACGACAGGGACTCCCGAGCAGTACTTC. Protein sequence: CATSTTGTPEQYF.

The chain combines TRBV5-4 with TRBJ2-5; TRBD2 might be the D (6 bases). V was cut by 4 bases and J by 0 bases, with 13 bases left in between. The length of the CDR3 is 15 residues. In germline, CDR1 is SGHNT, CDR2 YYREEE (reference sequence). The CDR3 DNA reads TGTGCCAGCAGCGACGGGACTTCGTACCAAGAGACCCAGTACTTC. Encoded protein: CASSDGTSYQETQYF.

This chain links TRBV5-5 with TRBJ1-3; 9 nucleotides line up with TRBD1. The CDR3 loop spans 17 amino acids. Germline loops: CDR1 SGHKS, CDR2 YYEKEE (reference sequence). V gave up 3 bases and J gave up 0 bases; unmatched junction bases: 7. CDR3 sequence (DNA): TGTGCCAGCAGCTCGGTGACAGGGGGTAGCTCTGGAAACACCATATATTTT. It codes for CASSSVTGGSSGNTIYF. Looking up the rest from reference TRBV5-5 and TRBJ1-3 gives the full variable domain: DAGVTQSPTHLIKTRGQQVTLRCSPISGHKSVSWYQQVLGQGPQFIFQYYEKEERGRGNFPDRFSARQFPNYSSELNVNALLLGDSALYLCASSSVTGGSSGNTIYFGEGSWLTVV.

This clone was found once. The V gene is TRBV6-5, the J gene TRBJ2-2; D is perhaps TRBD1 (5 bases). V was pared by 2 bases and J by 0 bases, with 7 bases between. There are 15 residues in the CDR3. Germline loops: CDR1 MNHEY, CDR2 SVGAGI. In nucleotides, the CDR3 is TGTGCCAGCAGTTACGAGACAGCGAACACCGGGGAGCTGTTTTTT. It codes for CASSYETANTGELFF.

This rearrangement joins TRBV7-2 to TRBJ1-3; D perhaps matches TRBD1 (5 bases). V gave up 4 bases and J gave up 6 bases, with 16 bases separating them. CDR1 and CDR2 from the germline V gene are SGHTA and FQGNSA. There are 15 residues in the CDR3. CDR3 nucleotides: TGTGCCAGCAGCTCCACCCGGGACCGAAAAAACACCATATATTTT. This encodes CASSSTRDRKNTIYF.

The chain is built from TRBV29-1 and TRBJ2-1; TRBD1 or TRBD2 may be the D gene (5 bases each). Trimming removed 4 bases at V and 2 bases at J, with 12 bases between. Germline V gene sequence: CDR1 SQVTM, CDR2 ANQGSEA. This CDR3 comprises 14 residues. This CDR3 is CSVAPGTPYNEQFF. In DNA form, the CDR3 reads TGCAGCGTTGCTCCAGGGACCCCCTACAATGAGCAGTTCTTC.

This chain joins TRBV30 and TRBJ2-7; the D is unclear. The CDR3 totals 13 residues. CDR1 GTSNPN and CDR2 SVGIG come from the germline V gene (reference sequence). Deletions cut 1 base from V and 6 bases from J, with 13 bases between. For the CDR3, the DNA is TGTGCCTGGAGTGCAGGACCTGCTAGCGAGCAGTACTTC. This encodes CAWSAGPASEQYF.

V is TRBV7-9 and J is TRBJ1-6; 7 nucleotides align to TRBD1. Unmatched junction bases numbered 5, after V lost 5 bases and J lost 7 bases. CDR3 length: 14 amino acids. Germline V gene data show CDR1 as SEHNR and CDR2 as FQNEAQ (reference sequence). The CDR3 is CASSRAGGNSPLHF. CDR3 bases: TGTGCCAGCAGCAGAGCAGGGGGGAATTCACCCCTCCACTTT.

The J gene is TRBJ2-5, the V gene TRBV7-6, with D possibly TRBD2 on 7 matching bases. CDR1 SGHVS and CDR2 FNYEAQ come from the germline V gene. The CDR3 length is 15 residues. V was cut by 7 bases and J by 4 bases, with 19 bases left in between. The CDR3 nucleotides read TGTGCCAGCACCCAAGGGGGGGCAGGAGGAGAGACCCAGTACTTC. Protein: CASTQGGAGGETQYF.

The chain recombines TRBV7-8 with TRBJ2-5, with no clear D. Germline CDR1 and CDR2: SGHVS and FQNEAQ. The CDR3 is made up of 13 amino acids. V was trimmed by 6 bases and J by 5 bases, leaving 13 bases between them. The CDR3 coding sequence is TGTGCCAGCAGACACGCCGTGGACGAGACCCAGTACTTC. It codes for CASRHAVDETQYF.

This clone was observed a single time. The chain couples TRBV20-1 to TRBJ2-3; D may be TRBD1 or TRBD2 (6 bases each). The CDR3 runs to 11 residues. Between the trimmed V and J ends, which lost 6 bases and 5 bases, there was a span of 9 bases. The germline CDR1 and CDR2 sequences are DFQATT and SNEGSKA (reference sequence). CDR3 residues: CSAEGGDTQYF. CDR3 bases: TGCAGTGCGGAGGGGGGAGATACGCAGTATTTT.

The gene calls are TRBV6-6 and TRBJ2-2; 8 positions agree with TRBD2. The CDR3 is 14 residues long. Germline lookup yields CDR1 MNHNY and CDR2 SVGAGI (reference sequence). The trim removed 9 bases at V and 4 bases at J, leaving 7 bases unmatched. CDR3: CASTVAGRTGELFF. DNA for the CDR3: TGTGCCAGTACCGTAGCGGGGCGCACCGGGGAGCTGTTTTTT.

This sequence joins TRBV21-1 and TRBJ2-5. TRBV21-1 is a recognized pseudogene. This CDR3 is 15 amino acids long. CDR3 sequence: CASRTPNLYQETQYF. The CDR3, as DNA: TGTGCCAGCAGGACGCCCAACCTGTACCAAGAGACCCAGTACTTC.

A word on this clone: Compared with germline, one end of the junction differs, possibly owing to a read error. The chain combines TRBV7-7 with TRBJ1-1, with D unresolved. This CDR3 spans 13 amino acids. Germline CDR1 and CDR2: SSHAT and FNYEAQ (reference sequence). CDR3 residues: CASSRNPQTEAFF. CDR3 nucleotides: TGTGCTAGCAGCCGAAATCCGCAAACTGAAGCTTTCTTT.

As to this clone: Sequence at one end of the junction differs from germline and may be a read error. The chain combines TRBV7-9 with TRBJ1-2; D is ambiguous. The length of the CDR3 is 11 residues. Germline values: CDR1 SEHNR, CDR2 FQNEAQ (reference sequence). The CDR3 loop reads CASSSNFGYTF. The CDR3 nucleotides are TGTGCCAGCAGCTCCAACTTTGGCTACACCTTC.

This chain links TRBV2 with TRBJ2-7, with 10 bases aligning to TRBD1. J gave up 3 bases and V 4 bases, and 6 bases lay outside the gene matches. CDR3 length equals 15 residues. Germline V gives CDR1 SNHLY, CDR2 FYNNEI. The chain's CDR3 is CASSAETGGYYEQYF. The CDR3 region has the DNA TGTGCCAGCAGTGCAGAGACAGGGGGCTACTACGAGCAGTACTTC.